The clone carrying this TCR beta chain was seen many times. Its antigen remains unidentified. Between the trimmed V and J ends, which lost 2 bases and 0 bases, there was a span of 14 bases. Germline V gene sequence: CDR1 WNHNN, CDR2 SYGVQD (reference sequence). The CDR3 contains 17 residues. The data originate from a study of early T cells in non-severe SARS-CoV-2 infection. Across the study: The authors sequenced bulk RNA from unsorted whole blood, leaving chains unpaired. Study findings and constraints: CD4 and private specificities were missed by VDJdb matching, which favored anti-spike CD8 responses.

Individual cDNA molecules received unique molecular identifiers during library preparation. TCRdb itself ran the 5' RACE reads through MiXCR, one entry per CDR3 protein. The data show under 95,000 distinct CDR3 sequences, 15% seen once. The sequence was obtained from an adult who was a healthcare worker with PCR-confirmed SARS-CoV-2 infection or an uninfected control (not recorded which). The sample consisted of whole blood. This chain links TRBV10-1 with TRBJ1-5, with a tentative D call TRBD1 (5 bases). This CDR3 reads CASSERVGDYSNQPQHF. As DNA, the CDR3 is TGCGCCAGCAGTGAGAGGGTCGGGGACTATAGCAATCAGCCCCAGCATTTT.